This TCR beta chain was profiled in a study of regulatory T cells in long-lasting Graves disease. Construction of the TCR beta libraries employed iRepertoire HTBI primers in conjunction with Arm-PCR of CDR3 regions. TCRdb reprocessed the multiplex PCR reads with MiXCR, giving one entry per CDR3 protein. The data show about 560,000 distinct CDR3 sequences, about 16% seen once. Specified time point: newly diagnosed GD, antithyroid drugs for less than 3 months. Extracted RNA from PBMCs served as the source of the TCR library. This clonotype was found many times. Germline V gives CDR1 SQVTM, CDR2 ANQGSEA. The CDR3 spans 17 residues. With 4 bases clipped from V and 0 bases from J, the junction kept 9 bases outside the gene matches. This same sample was also taken into another study, of T cells in Graves' hyperthyroidism and ophthalmopathy.

The sequenced sample was peripheral blood mononuclear cells (PBMCs), obtained at new diagnosis, from a patient treated with antithyroid drugs. The chain links TRBV29-1 to TRBJ2-1; TRBD2 aligns across 10 bases. This clonotype was obtained from a man between 18 and 29 years old with Graves disease. The CDR3 nucleotides are TGCAGCGTTGGCCTGGGGGGACTAGCGAACTCCTACAATGAGCAGTTCTTC. It yields the protein CSVGLGGLANSYNEQFF.